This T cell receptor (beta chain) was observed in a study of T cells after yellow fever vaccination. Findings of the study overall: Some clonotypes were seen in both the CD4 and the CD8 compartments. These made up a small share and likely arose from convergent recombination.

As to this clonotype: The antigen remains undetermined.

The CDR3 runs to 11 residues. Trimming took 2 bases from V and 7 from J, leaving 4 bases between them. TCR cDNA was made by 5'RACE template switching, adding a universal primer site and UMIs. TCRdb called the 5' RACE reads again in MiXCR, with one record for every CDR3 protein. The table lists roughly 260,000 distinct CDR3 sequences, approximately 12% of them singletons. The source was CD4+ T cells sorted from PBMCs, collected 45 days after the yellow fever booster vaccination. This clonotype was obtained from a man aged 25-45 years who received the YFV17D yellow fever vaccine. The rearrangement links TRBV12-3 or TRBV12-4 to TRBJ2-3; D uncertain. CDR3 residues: CASSLSNTQYF. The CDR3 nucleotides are TGTGCCAGCAGTTTATCAAATACGCAGTATTTT.